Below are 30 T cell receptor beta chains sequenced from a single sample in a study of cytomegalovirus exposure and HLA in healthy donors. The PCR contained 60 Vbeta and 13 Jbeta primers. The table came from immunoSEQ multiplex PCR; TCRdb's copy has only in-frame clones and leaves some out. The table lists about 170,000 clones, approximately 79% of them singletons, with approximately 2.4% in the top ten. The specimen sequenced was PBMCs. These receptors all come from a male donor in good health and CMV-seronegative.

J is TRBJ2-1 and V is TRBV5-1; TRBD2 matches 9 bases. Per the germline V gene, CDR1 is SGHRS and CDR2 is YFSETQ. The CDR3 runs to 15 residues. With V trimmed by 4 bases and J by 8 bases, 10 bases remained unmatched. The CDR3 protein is CASSVTGTSKDEQFF. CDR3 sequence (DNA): TGCGCCAGCAGCGTAACCGGGACTAGCAAGGATGAGCAGTTCTTC.

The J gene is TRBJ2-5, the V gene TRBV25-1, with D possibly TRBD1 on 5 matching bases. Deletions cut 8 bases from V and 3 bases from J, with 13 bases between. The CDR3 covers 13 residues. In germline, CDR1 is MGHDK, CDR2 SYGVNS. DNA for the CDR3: TGTGCCAGCGCCTCAGGCAGGGAAGAGACCCAGTACTTC. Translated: CASASGREETQYF.

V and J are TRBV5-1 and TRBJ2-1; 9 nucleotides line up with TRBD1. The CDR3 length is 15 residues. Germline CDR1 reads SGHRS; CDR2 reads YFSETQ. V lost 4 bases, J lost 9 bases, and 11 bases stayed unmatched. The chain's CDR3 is CASSPSGTGSAEQFF. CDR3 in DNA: TGCGCCAGCAGCCCCTCGGGGACAGGGTCAGCTGAGCAGTTCTTC.

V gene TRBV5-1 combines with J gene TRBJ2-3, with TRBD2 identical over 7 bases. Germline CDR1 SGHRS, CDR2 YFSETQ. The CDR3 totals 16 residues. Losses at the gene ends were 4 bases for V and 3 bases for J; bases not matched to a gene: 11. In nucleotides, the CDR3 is TGCGCCAGCAGCCCGGGTGGGGGAGGGAGGACAGATACGCAGTATTTT. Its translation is CASSPGGGGRTDTQYF.

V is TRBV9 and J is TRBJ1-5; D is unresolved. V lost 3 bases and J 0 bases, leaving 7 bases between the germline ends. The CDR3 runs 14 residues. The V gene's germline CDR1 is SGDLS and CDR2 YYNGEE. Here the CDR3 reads CASSAHNSNQPQHF. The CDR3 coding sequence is TGTGCCAGCAGCGCCCACAATAGCAATCAGCCCCAGCATTTT.

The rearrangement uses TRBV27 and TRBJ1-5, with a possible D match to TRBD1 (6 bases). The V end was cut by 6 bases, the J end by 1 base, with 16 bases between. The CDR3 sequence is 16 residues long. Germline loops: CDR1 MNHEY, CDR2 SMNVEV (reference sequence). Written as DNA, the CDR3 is TGTGCCAGCAGGGGGGGGGCAACCGGAAGCAATCAGCCCCAGCATTTT. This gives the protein CASRGGATGSNQPQHF.

CDR3 in amino acids: CASRSKSNTGELFF. CDR3 in DNA: TGTGCCAGCAGGTCTAAATCGAACACCGGGGAGCTGTTTTTT. The chain joins TRBV4-2 to TRBJ2-2; D not certain. CDR1 and CDR2 (germline): LGHNA, YNFKEQ. Trimming removed 6 bases from V and 0 bases from J, with 8 bases in between. This CDR3 has 14 residues.

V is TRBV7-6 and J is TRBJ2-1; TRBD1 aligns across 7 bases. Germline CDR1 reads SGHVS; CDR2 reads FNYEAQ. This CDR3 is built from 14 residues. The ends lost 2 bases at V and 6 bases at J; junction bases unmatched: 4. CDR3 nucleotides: TGTGCCAGCAGCTTATGGGGACAGCCCAATGAGCAGTTCTTC. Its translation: CASSLWGQPNEQFF. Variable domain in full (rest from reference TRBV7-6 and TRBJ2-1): GAGVSQSPRYKVTKRGQDVALRCDPISGHVSLYWYRQALGQGPEFLTYFNYEAQQDKSGLPNDRFSAERPEGSISTLTIQRTEQRDSAMYRCASSLWGQPNEQFFGPGTRLTVL.

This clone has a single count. The DNA of the CDR3 is TGTGCCAGCAGCTTAGAGGCGTTCAGGAATAATTCACCCCTCCACTTT. It codes for CASSLEAFRNNSPLHF. The chain uses TRBV7-2 and TRBJ1-6; D gene uncertain. The V end lost 1 base, the J end lost 5 bases, and 12 bases lay between the germline ends. Looked up from germline, CDR1 is SGHTA and CDR2 is FQGNSA. CDR3 length: 16 amino acids.

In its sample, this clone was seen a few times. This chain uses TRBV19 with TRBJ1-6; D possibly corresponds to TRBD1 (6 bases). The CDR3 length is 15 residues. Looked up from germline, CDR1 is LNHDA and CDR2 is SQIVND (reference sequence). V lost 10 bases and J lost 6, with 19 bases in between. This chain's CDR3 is CATTQQGIPNSPLHF. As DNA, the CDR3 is TGTGCCACCACACAACAGGGAATCCCTAATTCACCCCTCCACTTT.

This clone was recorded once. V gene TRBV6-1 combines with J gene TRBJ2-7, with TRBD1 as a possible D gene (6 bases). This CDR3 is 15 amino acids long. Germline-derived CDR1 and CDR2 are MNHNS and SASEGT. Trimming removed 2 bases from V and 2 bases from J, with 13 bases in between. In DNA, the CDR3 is TGTGCCAGCAGTGAACGAGGGGGTGCCCCCTACGAGCAGTACTTC. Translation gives CASSERGGAPYEQYF.

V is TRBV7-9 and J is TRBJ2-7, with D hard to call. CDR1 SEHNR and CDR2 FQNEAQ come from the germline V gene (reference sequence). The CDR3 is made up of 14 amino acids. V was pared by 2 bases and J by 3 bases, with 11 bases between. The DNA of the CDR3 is TGTGCCAGCAGCTTACGAGACACAAACTACGAGCAGTACTTC. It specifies CASSLRDTNYEQYF.

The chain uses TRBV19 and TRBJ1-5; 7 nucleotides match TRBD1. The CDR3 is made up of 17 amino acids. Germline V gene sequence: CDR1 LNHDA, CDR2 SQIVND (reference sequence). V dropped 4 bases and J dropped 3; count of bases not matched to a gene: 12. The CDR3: CASSTSRGGGLNQPQHF. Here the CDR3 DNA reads TGTGCCAGTAGTACCTCCCGTGGAGGGGGCCTCAATCAGCCCCAGCATTTT.

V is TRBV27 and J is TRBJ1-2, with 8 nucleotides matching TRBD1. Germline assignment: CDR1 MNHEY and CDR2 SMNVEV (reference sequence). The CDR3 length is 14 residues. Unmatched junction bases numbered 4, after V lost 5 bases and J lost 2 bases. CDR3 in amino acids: CASSLRGPNYGYTF. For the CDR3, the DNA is TGTGCCAGCAGTCTCAGGGGGCCCAACTATGGCTACACCTTC.

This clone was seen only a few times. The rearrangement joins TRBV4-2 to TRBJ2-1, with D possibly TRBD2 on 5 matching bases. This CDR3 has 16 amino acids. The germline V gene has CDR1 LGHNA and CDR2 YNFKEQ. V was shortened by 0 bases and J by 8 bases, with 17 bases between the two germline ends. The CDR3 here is CASSQEWWSGGDEQFF. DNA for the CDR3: TGTGCCAGCAGCCAAGAATGGTGGTCCGGAGGCGATGAGCAGTTCTTC.

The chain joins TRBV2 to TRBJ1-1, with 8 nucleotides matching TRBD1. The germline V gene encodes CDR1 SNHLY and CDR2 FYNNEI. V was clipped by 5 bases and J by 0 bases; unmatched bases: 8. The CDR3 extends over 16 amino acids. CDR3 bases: TGTGCCAGCAGTTTCCAACAGGGGGAGCTGAACACTGAAGCTTTCTTT. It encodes CASSFQQGELNTEAFF.

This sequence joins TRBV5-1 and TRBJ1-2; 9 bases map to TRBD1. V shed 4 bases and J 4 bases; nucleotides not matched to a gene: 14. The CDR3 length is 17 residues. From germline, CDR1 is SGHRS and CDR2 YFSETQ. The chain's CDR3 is CASSQGTGYSKTYGYTF. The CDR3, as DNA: TGCGCCAGCAGCCAAGGGACAGGGTATTCAAAGACCTATGGCTACACCTTC.

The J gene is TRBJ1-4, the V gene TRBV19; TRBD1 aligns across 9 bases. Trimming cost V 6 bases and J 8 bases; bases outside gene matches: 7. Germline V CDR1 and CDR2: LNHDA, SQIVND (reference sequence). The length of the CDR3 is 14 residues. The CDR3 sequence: CASSPGQGGEKLFF. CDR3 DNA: TGTGCCAGTAGCCCGGGACAGGGCGGAGAAAAACTGTTTTTT. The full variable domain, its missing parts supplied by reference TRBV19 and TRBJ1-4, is DGGITQSPKYLFRKEGQNVTLSCEQNLNHDAMYWYRQDPGQGLRLIYYSQIVNDFQKGDIAEGYSVSREKKESFPLTVTSAQKNPTAFYLCASSPGQGGEKLFFGSGTQLSVL.

The DNA of the CDR3 is TGTGCCAGCAGTGCAGGGGTAGGTTCACCCCTCCACTTT. The encoded protein is CASSAGVGSPLHF. The chain combines TRBV6-4 with TRBJ1-6, with D possibly matching TRBD1 (6 bases). The V end was cut by 4 bases, the J end by 9 bases, with 10 bases between. The CDR3 runs 13 residues. CDR1 is MRHNA and CDR2 is SNTAGT in the germline V gene.

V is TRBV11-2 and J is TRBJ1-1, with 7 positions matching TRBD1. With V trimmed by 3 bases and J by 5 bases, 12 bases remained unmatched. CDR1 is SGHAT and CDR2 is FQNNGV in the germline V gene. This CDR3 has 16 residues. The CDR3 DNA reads TGTGCCAGCAGCTTTGGGACAGCGTTAACGGAGACTGAAGCTTTCTTT. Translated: CASSFGTALTETEAFF.

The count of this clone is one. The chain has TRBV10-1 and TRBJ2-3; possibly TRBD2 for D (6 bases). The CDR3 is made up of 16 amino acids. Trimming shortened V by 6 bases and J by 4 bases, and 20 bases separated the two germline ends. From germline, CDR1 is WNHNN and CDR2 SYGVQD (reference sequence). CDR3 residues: CASRGAPWRGADTQYF. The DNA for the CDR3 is TGCGCCAGCAGAGGAGCCCCATGGCGGGGAGCAGATACGCAGTATTTT.

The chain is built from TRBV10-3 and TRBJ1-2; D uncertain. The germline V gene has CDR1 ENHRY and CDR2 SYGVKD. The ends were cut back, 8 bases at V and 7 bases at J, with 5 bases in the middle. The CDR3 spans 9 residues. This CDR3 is CAIGPGYTF. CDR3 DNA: TGTGCCATCGGGCCTGGCTACACCTTC.

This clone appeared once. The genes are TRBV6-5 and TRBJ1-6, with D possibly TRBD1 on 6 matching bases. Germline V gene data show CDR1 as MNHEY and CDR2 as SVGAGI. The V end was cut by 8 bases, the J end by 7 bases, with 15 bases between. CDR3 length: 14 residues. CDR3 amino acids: CASGGGDRNSPLHF. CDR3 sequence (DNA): TGTGCCAGCGGGGGGGGCGACAGAAATTCACCCCTCCACTTT.

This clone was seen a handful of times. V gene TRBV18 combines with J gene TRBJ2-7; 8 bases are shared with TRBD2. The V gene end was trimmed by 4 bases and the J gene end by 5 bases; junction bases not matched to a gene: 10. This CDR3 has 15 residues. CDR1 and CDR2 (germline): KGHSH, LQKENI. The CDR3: CASSRAPGTRDEQYF. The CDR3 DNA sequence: TGTGCCAGCTCACGGGCACCAGGGACTAGGGACGAGCAGTACTTC.

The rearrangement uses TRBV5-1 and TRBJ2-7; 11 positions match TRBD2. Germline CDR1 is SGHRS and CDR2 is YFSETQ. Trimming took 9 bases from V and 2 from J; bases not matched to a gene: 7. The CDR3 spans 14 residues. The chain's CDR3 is CATNPSGGPYEQYF. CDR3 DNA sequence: TGCGCCACCAACCCTAGCGGGGGGCCCTACGAGCAGTACTTC. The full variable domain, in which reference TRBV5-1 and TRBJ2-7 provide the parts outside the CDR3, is KAGVTQTPRYLIKTRGQQVTLSCSPISGHRSVSWYQQTPGQGLQFLFEYFSETQRNKGNFPGRFSGRQFSNSRSEMNVSTLELGDSALYLCATNPSGGPYEQYFGPGTRLTVT.

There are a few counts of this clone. CDR3 bases: TGTGCCACCAGCAGAGCACAGGGGATAGGAGAGACCCAGTACTTC. This codes for CATSRAQGIGETQYF. This chain joins TRBV15 and TRBJ2-5; the match to TRBD1 covers 7 bases. The CDR3 is 15 residues long. Germline V gene lookup returns CDR1 LNHNV and CDR2 YYDKDF (reference sequence). V was clipped by 1 base and J by 4 bases; unmatched bases: 6.

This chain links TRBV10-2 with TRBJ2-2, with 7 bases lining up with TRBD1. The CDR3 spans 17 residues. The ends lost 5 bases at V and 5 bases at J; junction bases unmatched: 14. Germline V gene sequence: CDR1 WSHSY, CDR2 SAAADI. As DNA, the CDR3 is TGCGCCAGCAGTAGAAGACAGGGAGAAAGGGGGACCGGGGAGCTGTTTTTT. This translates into CASSRRQGERGTGELFF.

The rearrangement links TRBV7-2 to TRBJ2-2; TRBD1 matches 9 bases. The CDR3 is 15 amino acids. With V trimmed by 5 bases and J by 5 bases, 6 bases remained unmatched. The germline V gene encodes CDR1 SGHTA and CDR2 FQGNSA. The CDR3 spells CASSRTGAVTGELFF. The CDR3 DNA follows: TGTGCCAGCAGCCGGACAGGGGCGGTGACCGGGGAGCTGTTTTTT.

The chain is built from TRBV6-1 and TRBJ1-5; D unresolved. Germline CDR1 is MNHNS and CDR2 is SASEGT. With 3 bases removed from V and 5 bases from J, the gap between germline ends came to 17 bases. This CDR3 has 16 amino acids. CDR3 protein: CASSERSHRPDQPQHF. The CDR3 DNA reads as TGTGCCAGCAGTGAGCGAAGTCACAGACCAGATCAGCCCCAGCATTTT.

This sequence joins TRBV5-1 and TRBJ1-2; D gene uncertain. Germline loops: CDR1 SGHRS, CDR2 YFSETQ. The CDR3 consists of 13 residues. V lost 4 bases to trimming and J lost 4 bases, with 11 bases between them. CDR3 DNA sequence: TGCGCCAGCAGCCATGAACTACCCTATGGCTACACCTTC. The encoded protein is CASSHELPYGYTF.